This record concerns one T cell receptor beta chain sequence. Trimming cost V 0 bases and J 3 bases; bases outside gene matches: 2. The CDR3 is 15 amino acids. The germline V gene has CDR1 SGHDT and CDR2 YYEEEE. The sample comes from a study of cytomegalovirus exposure and HLA in healthy donors. It was with 60 Vbeta and 13 Jbeta primers that the PCR ran. Using immunoSEQ multiplex PCR, the repertoire was profiled, and TCRdb retains in-frame clones only, with some absent. The data show 180,000 or so clones, under 85% seen once. V gene TRBV5-6 combines with J gene TRBJ2-2, with 7 bases aligning to TRBD1. Sequencing input: PBMCs. This sequence originates from a female donor in good health and CMV-seronegative. The CDR3 loop reads CASSLVQGDTGELFF. The CDR3 coding sequence is TGTGCCAGCAGCTTGGTTCAGGGGGACACCGGGGAGCTGTTTTTT.